This T cell receptor beta chain was recovered during a study of identical twins. The V gene's germline CDR1 is LNHNV and CDR2 YYDKDF (reference sequence). This CDR3 comprises 15 residues. After removal of 3 bases from V and 5 bases from J, the junction contained 4 bases not matched to a gene. Study-wide results and limits: When twins shared out-of-frame alpha sequences, those sequences had excess low generation probability.

As for this clonotype: Its specificity is unknown.

Each CDR3 protein gets one entry after TCRdb re-called the 5' RACE reads with MiXCR. The profile covers some 500,000 distinct CDR3 sequences, with less than 25% appearing a single time and 0.91% taken by the ten largest. These records were also assigned to another study, of T cells expressing NK-cell markers. That publication notes: Four donors showed these clonotypes also leading the CD3+CD56-NKG2C+ fraction.

Input material: CD4+ T cells sorted from blood. J is TRBJ1-4 and V is TRBV15; 9 nucleotides match TRBD1. This receptor was obtained from a woman under 30 in good health. The CDR3: CATSRADRGNEKLFF. The DNA for the CDR3 is TGTGCCACCAGCAGGGCCGACAGGGGGAATGAAAAACTGTTTTTT.